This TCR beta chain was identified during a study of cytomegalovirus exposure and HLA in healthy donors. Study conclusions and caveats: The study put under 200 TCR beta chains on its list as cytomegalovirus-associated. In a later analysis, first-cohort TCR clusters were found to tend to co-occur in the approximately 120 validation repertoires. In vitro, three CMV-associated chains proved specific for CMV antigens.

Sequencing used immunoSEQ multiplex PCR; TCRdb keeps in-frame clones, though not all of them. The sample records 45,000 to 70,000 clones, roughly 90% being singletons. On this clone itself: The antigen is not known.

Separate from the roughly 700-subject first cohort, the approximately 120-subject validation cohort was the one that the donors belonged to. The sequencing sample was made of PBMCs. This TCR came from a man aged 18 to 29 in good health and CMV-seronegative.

The CDR3 spells CAWTPGHSYEQYF. In DNA, the CDR3 is TGTGCCTGGACTCCGGGACACTCCTACGAGCAGTACTTC. This sequence joins TRBV30 and TRBJ2-7, with D perhaps matching TRBD1 (6 bases). The germline V and J ends were trimmed by 4 bases and 0 bases, with 10 bases remaining between them. Per the germline V gene, CDR1 is GTSNPN and CDR2 is SVGIG (reference sequence). The CDR3 length is 13 residues.